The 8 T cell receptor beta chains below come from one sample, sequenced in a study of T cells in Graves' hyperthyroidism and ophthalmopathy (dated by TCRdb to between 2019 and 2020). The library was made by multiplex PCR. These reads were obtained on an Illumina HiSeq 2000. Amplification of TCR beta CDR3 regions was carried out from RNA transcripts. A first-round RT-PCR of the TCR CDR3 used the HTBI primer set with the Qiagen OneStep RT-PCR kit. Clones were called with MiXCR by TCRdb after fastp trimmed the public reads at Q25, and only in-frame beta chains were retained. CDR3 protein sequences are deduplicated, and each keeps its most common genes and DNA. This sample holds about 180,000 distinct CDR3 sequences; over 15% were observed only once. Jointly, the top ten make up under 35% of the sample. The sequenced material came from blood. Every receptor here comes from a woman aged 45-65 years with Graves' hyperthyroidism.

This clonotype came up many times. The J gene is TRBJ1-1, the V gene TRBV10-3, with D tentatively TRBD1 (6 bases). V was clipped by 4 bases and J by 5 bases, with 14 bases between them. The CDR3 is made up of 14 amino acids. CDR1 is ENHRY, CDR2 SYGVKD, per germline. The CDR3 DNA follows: TGTGCCATCAGTGTAAACAGGGAGGGGACTGAAGCTTTCTTT. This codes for CAISVNREGTEAFF.

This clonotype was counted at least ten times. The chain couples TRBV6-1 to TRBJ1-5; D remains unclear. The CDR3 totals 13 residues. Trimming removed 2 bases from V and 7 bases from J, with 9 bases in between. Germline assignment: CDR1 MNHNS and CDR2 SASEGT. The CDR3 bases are TGTGCCAGCAGTGAATTATGGAGACAGCCCCAGCATTTT. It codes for CASSELWRQPQHF.

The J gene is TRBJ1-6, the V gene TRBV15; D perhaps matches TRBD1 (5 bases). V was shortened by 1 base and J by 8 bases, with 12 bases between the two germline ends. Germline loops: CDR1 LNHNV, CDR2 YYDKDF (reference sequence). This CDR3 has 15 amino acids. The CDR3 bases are TGTGCCACCAGCAGAGCTCGGGGCTCCTATTCACCCCTCCACTTT. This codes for CATSRARGSYSPLHF.

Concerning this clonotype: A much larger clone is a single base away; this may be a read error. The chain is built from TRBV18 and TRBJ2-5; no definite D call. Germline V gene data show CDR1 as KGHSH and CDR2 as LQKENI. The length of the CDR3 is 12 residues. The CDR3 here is CTSSPYQETQYF. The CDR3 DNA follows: TGTACCAGCTCCCCGTACCAAGAGACCCAGTACTTC.

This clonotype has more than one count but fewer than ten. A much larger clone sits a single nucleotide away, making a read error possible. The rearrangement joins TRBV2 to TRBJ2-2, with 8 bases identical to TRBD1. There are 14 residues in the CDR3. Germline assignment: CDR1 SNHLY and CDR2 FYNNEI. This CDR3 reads CASRDREGTGELSF. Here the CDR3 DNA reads TGTGCCAGCAGGGACAGGGAAGGCACCGGGGAGCTGTCTTTT.

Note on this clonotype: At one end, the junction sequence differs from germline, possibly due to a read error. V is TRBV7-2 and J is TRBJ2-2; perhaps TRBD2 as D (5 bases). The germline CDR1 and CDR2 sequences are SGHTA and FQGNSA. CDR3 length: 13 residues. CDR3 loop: CASSFPLSGVLFF. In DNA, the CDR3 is TGTGCCAGCAGCTTCCCGCTTTCCGGGGTGCTGTTTTTT.

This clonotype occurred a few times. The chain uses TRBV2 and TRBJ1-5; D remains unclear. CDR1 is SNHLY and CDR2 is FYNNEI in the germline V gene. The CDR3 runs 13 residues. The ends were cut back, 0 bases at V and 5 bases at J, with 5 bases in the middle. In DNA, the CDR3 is TGTGCCAGCAGTGAAGCGCTTTATCAGCCCCAGCATTTT. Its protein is CASSEALYQPQHF.

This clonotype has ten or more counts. CDR3 sequence: CASSLRDSQSYEQYF. CDR3 sequence (DNA): TGCGCCAGCAGCCTGCGGGACAGCCAATCCTACGAGCAGTACTTC. The V call is TRBV4-1, the J call TRBJ2-7; possible D gene TRBD1, 7 bases. V was trimmed by 4 bases and J by 1 base, leaving 14 bases between them. The CDR3 is 15 amino acids. Germline V gene sequence: CDR1 MGHRA, CDR2 YSYEKL.